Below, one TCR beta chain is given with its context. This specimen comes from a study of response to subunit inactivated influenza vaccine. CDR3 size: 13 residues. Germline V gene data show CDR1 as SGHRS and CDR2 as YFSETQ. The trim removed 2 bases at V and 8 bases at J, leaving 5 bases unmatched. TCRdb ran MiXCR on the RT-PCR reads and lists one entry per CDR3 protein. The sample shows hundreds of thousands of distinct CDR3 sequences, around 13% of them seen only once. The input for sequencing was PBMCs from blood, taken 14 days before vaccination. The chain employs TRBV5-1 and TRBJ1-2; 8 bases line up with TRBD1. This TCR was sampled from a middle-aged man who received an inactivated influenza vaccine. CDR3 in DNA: TGCGCCAGCAGCTTCCAGGGGGCGGAGGGCTACACCTTC. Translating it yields CASSFQGAEGYTF. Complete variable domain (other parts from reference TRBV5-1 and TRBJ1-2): KAGVTQTPRYLIKTRGQQVTLSCSPISGHRSVSWYQQTPGQGLQFLFEYFSETQRNKGNFPGRFSGRQFSNSRSEMNVSTLELGDSALYLCASSFQGAEGYTFGSGTRLTVV.